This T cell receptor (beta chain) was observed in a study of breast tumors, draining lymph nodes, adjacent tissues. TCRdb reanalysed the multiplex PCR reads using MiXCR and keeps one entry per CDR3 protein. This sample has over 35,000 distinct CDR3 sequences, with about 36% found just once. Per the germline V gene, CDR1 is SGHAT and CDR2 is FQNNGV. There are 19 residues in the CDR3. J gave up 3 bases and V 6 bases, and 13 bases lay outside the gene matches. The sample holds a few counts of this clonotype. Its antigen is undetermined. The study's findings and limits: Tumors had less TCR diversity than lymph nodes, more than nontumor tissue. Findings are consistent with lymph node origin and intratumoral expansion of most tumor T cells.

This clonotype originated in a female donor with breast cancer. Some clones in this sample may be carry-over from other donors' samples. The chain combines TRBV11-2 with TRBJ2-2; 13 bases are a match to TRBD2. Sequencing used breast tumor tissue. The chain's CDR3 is CASSLTRTSGSIDTGELFF. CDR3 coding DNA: TGTGCCAGCAGTCTGACCAGGACTAGCGGGAGTATCGACACCGGGGAGCTGTTTTTT.